These 10 T cell receptor beta chains were all obtained from the same sample, sequenced in a study of sequential checkpoint blockade in melanoma (dated by TCRdb to the late 2010s). The treatment or condition tag for this specimen amounts to: randomized to nivolumab then ipilimumab (arm A) or the reverse (arm B). Library method: the immunoSEQ multiplex PCR assay. The source is immuneACCESS, and TCRdb retained only in-frame sequences with V and J called. Part of the clones is not carried over; for the studies checked, unresolved V genes explain less than half of this, and the remainder is unexplained. The sample table contains about 9,900 clones; only one count was recorded for over 50% of them. About 41% of the sample comes from the top ten. Here the sequenced sample was CD8+ T cells sorted from blood (inferred from file names), taken from a patient given nivolumab and ipilimumab in sequence. The receptor source for this set is a human donor with melanoma.

The V call is TRBV27, the J call TRBJ1-1, with TRBD1 identical over 12 bases. After removal of 10 bases from V and 4 bases from J, the junction contained 7 bases not matched to a gene. The length of the CDR3 is 14 residues. Germline V CDR1 and CDR2: MNHEY, SMNVEV (reference sequence). DNA of the CDR3: TGTGCCACCGCGGGACAGGGGGCGTCCACTGAAGCTTTCTTT. Protein sequence: CATAGQGASTEAFF.

In its sample, this clone was seen a few times. This chain links TRBV5-4 with TRBJ2-2; maybe TRBD1 (6 bases). Germline V CDR1 and CDR2: SGHNT, YYREEE (reference sequence). The V and J ends lost 2 bases and 6 bases respectively, with 14 bases between them. The CDR3 is made up of 15 amino acids. DNA for the CDR3: TGTGCCAGCAGCTTTCCAGGGGCTAGTGCCGGGGAGCTGTTTTTT. As protein: CASSFPGASAGELFF.

This chain connects TRBV19 to TRBJ2-1; D may be TRBD2 (6 bases). V was trimmed by 9 bases and J by 0 bases, leaving 12 bases between them. This CDR3 has 14 amino acids. In germline, CDR1 is LNHDA, CDR2 SQIVND (reference sequence). Written as DNA, the CDR3 is TGTGCCAGCCTGGGACTGCGCTCCTACAATGAGCAGTTCTTC. It encodes CASLGLRSYNEQFF.

The genes are TRBV4-3 and TRBJ2-7; D perhaps matches TRBD1 (6 bases). Germline V gene data show CDR1 as LGHNA and CDR2 as YSLEER. The CDR3 is made up of 15 amino acids. The ends were cut back, 4 bases at V and 5 bases at J, with 18 bases in the middle. In nucleotides, the CDR3 is TGCGCCAGCAGCCTAAGTCTACAGGGACCCGACGAGCAGTACTTC. Encoded protein: CASSLSLQGPDEQYF.

The gene calls are TRBV4-3 and TRBJ2-1; 9 bases map to TRBD1. Per germline, CDR1 LGHNA and CDR2 YSLEER. V was clipped by 4 bases and J by 3 bases; unmatched bases: 7. The CDR3 has 16 residues. CDR3 sequence reads: CASSPTTGGFYNEQFF. CDR3 sequence (DNA): TGCGCCAGCAGCCCGACGACAGGGGGATTCTACAATGAGCAGTTCTTC.

Worth noting for this clone: The junction shows a germline mismatch at one end, possibly a read error. This specimen includes other DNA sequences encoding the same CDR3. The chain combines TRBV7-9 with TRBJ2-1, with TRBD2 matching 9 bases. The CDR3 contains 15 residues. Germline values: CDR1 SEHNR, CDR2 FQNEAQ (reference sequence). The CDR3 DNA reads as TGCGCCAGCAGCTTAAGCGGGGGGTTCGACAATGAGCAGTTCTTC. Translated: CASSLSGGFDNEQFF.

The rearrangement joins TRBV5-5 to TRBJ2-7; D is possibly TRBD2 (5 bases). Germline V gene lookup returns CDR1 SGHKS and CDR2 YYEKEE (reference sequence). This CDR3 is built from 12 residues. The germline V and J ends were trimmed by 5 bases and 6 bases, with 12 bases remaining between them. Here the CDR3 DNA reads TGTGCCAGCAGTCCCCGGGGTTCCGAGCAGTACTTC. This encodes CASSPRGSEQYF.

This chain joins TRBV7-8 and TRBJ2-7; 11 bases match TRBD2. The CDR3 is 15 residues long. V shed 6 bases, J shed 4 bases, and the junction held 8 bases outside the gene matches. The germline V gene encodes CDR1 SGHVS and CDR2 FQNEAQ. CDR3: CASSSIAGGPYEQYF. CDR3 sequence (DNA): TGTGCCAGCAGTTCAATAGCGGGGGGGCCGTACGAGCAGTACTTC.

V gene TRBV6-5 combines with J gene TRBJ1-1; the match to TRBD1 covers 8 bases. The CDR3 covers 13 residues. Germline CDR1 MNHEY, CDR2 SVGAGI. Trimming removed 6 bases from V and 5 bases from J; junction bases left unmatched: 5. The CDR3 nucleotides read TGTGCCAGCAGGGACAGGGTGTGGACTGAAGCTTTCTTT. It specifies CASRDRVWTEAFF.

This clone was counted between two and nine times. The gene calls are TRBV5-6 and TRBJ2-1, with 7 nucleotides matching TRBD2. Looked up from germline, CDR1 is SGHDT and CDR2 is YYEEEE. This CDR3 comprises 14 residues. The V segment lost 5 bases and the J segment 3 bases; nucleotides outside the gene matches: 5. CDR3 loop: CASSPGTIYNEQFF. CDR3 sequence (DNA): TGTGCCAGCAGTCCCGGGACTATCTACAATGAGCAGTTCTTC. The full variable domain, completed using reference TRBV5-6 and TRBJ2-1, is DAGVTQSPTHLIKTRGQQVTLRCSPKSGHDTVSWYQQALGQGPQFIFQYYEEEERQRGNFPDRFSGHQFPNYSSELNVNALLLGDSALYLCASSPGTIYNEQFFGPGTRLTVL.